The 21 T cell receptor beta chains listed next were all sequenced from one sample in a study of T cell repertoires in cytomegalovirus infection. No cognate antigen is known for these TCRs. TCRdb used MiXCR to reprocess the reads, holding one entry per CDR3 protein. The table lists under 95,000 distinct CDR3 sequences, approximately 43% of them singletons. The input for sequencing was CD8+ T cells from cultured PBMCs, taken from culture after CMV antigen stimulation. The receptors shown here come from a human donor in good health (CMV status not recorded). Some clones in this sample may be carry-over from other donors' samples.

The chain links TRBV12-3 or TRBV12-4 to TRBJ1-5, with 9 bases fitting TRBD1. CDR3 length: 16 amino acids. The J segment lost 0 bases and the V segment lost 6 bases, leaving 6 bases of the junction unmatched. CDR3 loop: CASSSGTGRSNQPQHF. The CDR3 nucleotides read TGTGCCAGCAGCTCCGGGACAGGGCGTAGCAATCAGCCCCAGCATTTT.

This chain connects TRBV12-3 or TRBV12-4 to TRBJ2-3; D unresolved. This CDR3 region has 11 residues. The V end lost 7 bases, the J end lost 4 bases, and 6 bases lay between the germline ends. The CDR3 loop is CASTSADTQYF. The DNA of the CDR3 is TGTGCCAGCACCTCGGCAGATACGCAGTATTTT.

The chain joins TRBV3-1 to TRBJ1-1; D unclear. The germline V gene encodes CDR1 LGHDT and CDR2 YNNKEL (reference sequence). V gave up 1 base and J gave up 0 bases, with 12 bases separating them. This CDR3 is built from 16 residues. CDR3 DNA: TGTGCCAGCAGCCAAGCAAGGCGGATTTTGAACACTGAAGCTTTCTTT. Protein product: CASSQARRILNTEAFF.

This clonotype came up many times. The genes are TRBV7-3 and TRBJ2-1; 9 nucleotides align to TRBD1. Germline CDR1 reads SGHTA; CDR2 reads FQGTGA. This CDR3 is 15 amino acids long. The V and J ends lost 3 bases and 7 bases, in that order; junction bases with no gene match: 7. The CDR3 region is CASSFRQGVSNEQFF. For the CDR3, the DNA is TGTGCCAGCAGCTTTAGACAGGGGGTCTCTAATGAGCAGTTCTTC.

The chain carries TRBV28 and TRBJ2-5; 7 nucleotides line up with TRBD2. In germline, CDR1 is MDHEN, CDR2 SYDVKM. The CDR3 length is 13 residues. Trimming removed 6 bases from V and 1 base from J; junction bases left unmatched: 2. The CDR3 sequence: CASRASGQETQYF. Written as DNA, the CDR3 is TGTGCCAGCAGGGCTAGCGGCCAAGAGACCCAGTACTTC. Supplemented by reference TRBV28 and TRBJ2-5, the full variable domain reads DVKVTQSSRYLVKRTGEKVFLECVQDMDHENMFWYRQDPGLGLRLIYFSYDVKMKEKGDIPEGYSVSREKKERFSLILESASTNQTSMYLCASRASGQETQYFGPGTRLLVL.

The V call is TRBV7-3, the J call TRBJ2-1, with 9 bases fitting TRBD2. This CDR3 region has 16 residues. J was trimmed by 4 bases and V by 2 bases; bases with no gene match: 6. Germline V lookup: CDR1 SGHTA, CDR2 FQGTGA. This CDR3 reads CASSLYQREVYNEQFF. The CDR3 DNA sequence: TGTGCCAGCAGCTTATATCAGCGGGAGGTATACAATGAGCAGTTCTTC.

The CDR3 spells CASRPGTSGDNEQFF. CDR3 in DNA: TGTGCCAGCAGGCCCGGGACTAGCGGCGACAATGAGCAGTTCTTC. The gene calls are TRBV6-8 and TRBJ2-1; 11 nucleotides agree with TRBD2. The CDR3 consists of 15 residues. The ends lost 6 bases at V and 5 bases at J; junction bases unmatched: 6. Per germline, CDR1 MNHGY and CDR2 SAAAGT.

This clonotype was seen a few times. The chain uses TRBV20-1 and TRBJ2-5; the match to TRBD2 covers 9 bases. With 1 base clipped from V and 14 bases from J, the junction kept 17 bases outside the gene matches. CDR3 size: 15 residues. Germline-derived CDR1 and CDR2 are DFQATT and SNEGSKA (reference sequence). CDR3 DNA sequence: TGCAGTGCTAGAGCCAGCGGGGGGCCAAGAGACCCGAAATACTTC. Amino acids: CSARASGGPRDPKYF.

Here the CDR3 reads CASSSPPDSSSYNEQFF. The CDR3 DNA is TGTGCCAGCAGCTCCCCCCCTGACAGTAGCTCCTACAATGAGCAGTTCTTC. The chain combines TRBV13 with TRBJ2-1; a weak D match, TRBD1 (5 bases). Trimming removed 4 bases at V and 0 bases at J, with 16 bases between. Per germline, CDR1 PRHDT and CDR2 FYEKMQ (reference sequence). The CDR3 contains 17 residues.

This chain joins TRBV6-1 and TRBJ1-2; D is ambiguous. The CDR3 loop spans 12 amino acids. From germline, CDR1 is MNHNS and CDR2 SASEGT. V was shortened by 1 base and J by 9 bases, with 9 bases between the two germline ends. The CDR3 nucleotides read TGTGCCAGCAGTGAAGATCTACATCGCTACACCTTC. It yields the protein CASSEDLHRYTF.

This clonotype was found a few times. The J gene is TRBJ2-5, the V gene TRBV6-1, with 8 nucleotides matching TRBD1. The germline CDR1 and CDR2 sequences are MNHNS and SASEGT. The CDR3 runs to 13 residues. After removal of 7 bases from V and 3 bases from J, the junction contained 4 bases not matched to a gene. The CDR3 loop reads CASKGQGEETQYF. Written as DNA, the CDR3 is TGTGCCAGCAAAGGACAGGGAGAAGAGACCCAGTACTTC.

This clonotype has more than one count but fewer than ten. V gene TRBV7-6 combines with J gene TRBJ2-1; 7 bases fit TRBD2. V dropped 1 base and J dropped 6; count of bases not matched to a gene: 9. Germline CDR1 is SGHVS and CDR2 is FNYEAQ. The CDR3 has 16 amino acids. The CDR3 region has the DNA TGTGCCAGCAGCTTAGAGACTAGCACGGATTTCAATGAGCAGTTCTTC. Translated: CASSLETSTDFNEQFF.

The chain has TRBV7-2 and TRBJ2-1; 8 bases align to TRBD2. The V gene's germline CDR1 is SGHTA and CDR2 FQGNSA. With V trimmed by 7 bases and J by 3 bases, 8 bases remained unmatched. CDR3 size: 15 residues. The CDR3, as DNA: TGTGCCAGCAACTTTATAGCGGGGAGCTACAATGAGCAGTTCTTC. Residues: CASNFIAGSYNEQFF.

The chain employs TRBV6-1 and TRBJ1-5, with 7 bases matching TRBD1. V trimming: 5 bases; J trimming: 0 bases; junction bases outside the gene matches: 4. The germline V gene encodes CDR1 MNHNS and CDR2 SASEGT. The CDR3 is 15 residues long. Here the CDR3 reads CASSTRDSSNQPQHF. For the CDR3, the DNA is TGTGCCAGCAGTACTAGGGACAGTAGCAATCAGCCCCAGCATTTT.

The chain recombines TRBV28 with TRBJ2-4; a weak D match, TRBD2 (5 bases). In germline, CDR1 is MDHEN, CDR2 SYDVKM. The CDR3 runs to 16 residues. Trimming stripped 6 bases from V and 6 bases from J, with 21 bases between. The DNA of the CDR3 is TGTGCCAGCAGCTACCCCCCGAGGGTCGGTGGAAACATTCAGTACTTC. Its protein is CASSYPPRVGGNIQYF.

In its sample, this clonotype was seen many times. The rearrangement uses TRBV12-3 or TRBV12-4 and TRBJ1-1; perhaps TRBD1 as D (5 bases). The V and J ends lost 3 bases and 1 base respectively, with 6 bases between them. The CDR3 spans 13 residues. The CDR3 nucleotides are TGTGCCAGCAGTTTGGGGCAGAACACTGAAGCTTTCTTT. Translating gives CASSLGQNTEAFF.

This clonotype was seen a handful of times. V usage is TRBV25-1 and J usage is TRBJ2-7, with D perhaps TRBD1 or TRBD2 (5 bases each). V dropped 1 base and J dropped 4 bases, with 8 bases sitting between them. The CDR3 is 13 amino acids. Germline-derived CDR1 and CDR2 are MGHDK and SYGVNS. In nucleotides, the CDR3 is TGTGCCAGCAGTGAATGGGGGTTATACGAGCAGTACTTC. Encoded protein: CASSEWGLYEQYF.

The chain has TRBV14 and TRBJ2-1, with 7 bases fitting TRBD2. V gave up 4 bases and J gave up 4 bases; unmatched junction bases: 13. Germline assignment: CDR1 SGHDN and CDR2 FVKESK. The CDR3 totals 17 residues. CDR3 sequence: CASSLSLREGRYNEQFF. The CDR3 region has the DNA TGTGCCAGCAGCCTCTCTTTAAGGGAGGGCCGTTACAATGAGCAGTTCTTC.

This chain connects TRBV4-2 to TRBJ2-4; D might be TRBD1 (5 bases). The germline V and J ends were trimmed by 1 base and 3 bases, with 19 bases remaining between them. Looked up from germline, CDR1 is LGHNA and CDR2 is YNFKEQ. This CDR3 is 18 amino acids long. CDR3 sequence reads: CASSQATARNPDKNIQYF. CDR3 DNA: TGTGCCAGCAGCCAAGCGACAGCCAGGAACCCTGACAAAAACATTCAGTACTTC.

Concerning this clonotype: Sequence at one end of the junction differs from germline and may be a read error. The rearrangement uses TRBV7-3 and TRBJ2-7; TRBD1 aligns across 9 bases. The CDR3 has 14 residues. Germline values: CDR1 SGHTA, CDR2 FQGTGA. CDR3 coding DNA: TGTGCCAGCCGCTTGGGACAGGGCACCCACGAGCAGTACTTC. Translation gives CASRLGQGTHEQYF. The full variable domain, completed using reference TRBV7-3 and TRBJ2-7, is GAGVSQTPSNKVTEKGKYVELRCDPISGHTALYWYRQSLGQGPEFLIYFQGTGAADDSGLPNDRFFAVRPEGSVSTLKIQRTERGDSAVYLCASRLGQGTHEQYFGPGTRLTVT.

The chain couples TRBV12-3 or TRBV12-4 to TRBJ2-6; 8 bases agree with TRBD2. The CDR3 sequence is 17 residues long. V lost 3 bases and J lost 4; bases outside the gene matches: 8. CDR3 DNA sequence: TGTGCCAGCAGTTTTTCCGGGAGGGCCCCCGGGGCCAACGTCCTGACTTTC. This sequence encodes CASSFSGRAPGANVLTF.